A selection of T cell receptor beta chains follows, all from one sample in a study of blood T cells in healthy people across ages. TCRdb re-called the 5' RACE reads with MiXCR, one entry per CDR3 protein. The repertoire holds hundreds of thousands of distinct CDR3 sequences, with roughly 21% as singletons. The source material was blood. Receptors were obtained from a man between 65 and 85 years old in good health. Each CDR3 is given with its conserved first and last residue. A D gene is named only where the DNA matches it firmly. Clone size is not always given. Where it is, it says once, few, many or a class for expanded clones.

>TRBJ1-2|TRBV7-8|few|NA
TGTGCCAGCAGCTTAGGCGCAGGGAACGGCTACACCTTC
CASSLGAGNGYTF
>TRBJ1-2|TRBV6-6|many|TRBD1
TGTGCCAGCAGTTCTACAGGGGGCGATGGCTATGGCTACACCTTC
CASSSTGGDGYGYTF
>TRBJ2-7|TRBV9|NA|NA
TGTGCCAGCAGCGTAGAATCCTACTCCTACGAGCAGTACTTC
CASSVESYSYEQYF
>TRBJ2-5|TRBV7-8|many|TRBD2
TGTGCCAGCAGCTTAGTAAGGACTAGCGGGAGGCCCCTGTACCAAGAGACCCAGTACTTC
CASSLVRTSGRPLYQETQYF
>TRBJ1-3|TRBV20-1|NA|TRBD1
TGCAGTGCTACCTTGGACAGGCTGGCTTCCTCCATATATTTT
CSATLDRLASSIYF
>TRBJ1-3|TRBV11-2|NA|NA
TGTGCCAGCAGCCAAATGGGACCGGGGACAGGAAACACCATATATTTT
CASSQMGPGTGNTIYF
>TRBJ2-5|TRBV7-8|NA|NA
TGTGCCAGCAGCTTGAGGATGGAGGGGATCGGGCAGTACTTC
CASSLRMEGIGQYF
>TRBJ2-5|TRBV20-1|many|NA
TGCAGTGCTAGAGACGGGACCATTCAAGAGACCCAGTACTTC
CSARDGTIQETQYF
>TRBJ2-4|TRBV5-1|few|TRBD2
TGCGCCAGCAGCTTGGAGGGTAGCGGGGCCAATCTTCAGTACTTC
CASSLEGSGANLQYF
>TRBJ1-5|TRBV7-9|NA|TRBD1
TGTGCCAGCAGCCCAGGGGACAGTCGGGATAGCAATCAGCCCCAGCATTTT
CASSPGDSRDSNQPQHF
>TRBJ1-3|TRBV6-6|NA|TRBD1
TGTGCCAGCACCACAGGGGGAGGACAGGGAGGAAACACCATATATTTT
CASTTGGGQGGNTIYF
>TRBJ2-6|TRBV12-3/TRBV12-4|many|NA
TGTGCCAGCAGTGAGAGGTACCTCTCTGGGGCCAACGTCCTGACTTTC
CASSERYLSGANVLTF
>TRBJ2-1|TRBV27|many|NA
TGTGCCAGCAGTTTTAGGGCCAGTCTAGCCTCGAATGAGCAGTTCTTC
CASSFRASLASNEQFF
>TRBJ2-4|TRBV12-3/TRBV12-4|few|NA
TGTGCCAGCAGTTCCTGGGGGCGGGAGAGGGAAAACATTCAGTACTTC
CASSSWGRERENIQYF
>TRBJ2-2|TRBV2|few|NA
TGTGCCGGCAGTCCGAGAGGGCGGGGAGAAGGCGGGGAGCTGTTTTTT
CAGSPRGRGEGGELFF
>TRBJ1-3|TRBV5-1|NA|NA
TGCGCCAGCAGCCCTCAAAGAACCAGCTCTGGAAACACCATATATTTT
CASSPQRTSSGNTIYF
>TRBJ2-3|TRBV29-1|many|TRBD2
TGCAGCGTTGTGAGTAGCGGGAGTACGGCAGATACGCAGTATTTT
CSVVSSGSTADTQYF
>TRBJ2-5|TRBV20-1|NA|NA
TGCAGTGCTAGAGATGGGGGCCTGACGAGGACCCAGTACTTC
CSARDGGLTRTQYF
>TRBJ2-7|TRBV12-3/TRBV12-4|NA|TRBD2
TGTGCCAGCAGTCCGCACTCCGGGACTAGCGGGAGTAACGAGCAGTACTTC
CASSPHSGTSGSNEQYF
>TRBJ2-7|TRBV23-1|few|NA
TGCGCCAGCAGTGGGTGGGCCTACGAGCAGTACTTC
CASSGWAYEQYF
>TRBJ2-5|TRBV29-1|many|NA
TGCAGCGTTGATAGTACAGGGAAGACCCAGTACTTC
CSVDSTGKTQYF
>TRBJ2-3|TRBV5-1|NA|TRBD1
TGCGCCAGCAGCGGGGACAGTTCCGATACGCAGTATTTT
CASSGDSSDTQYF
>TRBJ2-5|TRBV7-9|many|NA
TGTGCCAGCAGCTTAGGGCTCGGGCAGGAGACCCAGTACTTC
CASSLGLGQETQYF
>TRBJ2-7|TRBV6-2/TRBV6-3|NA|NA
TGTGCCAGCAGTTCGACTAGATCCGGGGCCGAGCAGTACTTC
CASSSTRSGAEQYF
>TRBJ2-7|TRBV21-1|few|NA
TGTGCCAGCAGCAAAGGCCCGGGGTGTCCCGGGTCGGACTACGAGCAGTACTTC
CASSKGPGCPGSDYEQYF
>TRBJ2-1|TRBV5-1|NA|NA
TGCGCCAGCAGCTCGCAAGGGCTAGTGGGGTTCGACAGATACAATGAGCAGTTCTTC
CASSSQGLVGFDRYNEQFF
>TRBJ2-2|TRBV15|few|NA
TGTGCCACCAGCAGAGATCACACCGGGGAGCTGTTTTTT
CATSRDHTGELFF
>TRBJ2-4|TRBV4-3|few|NA
TGCGCCAGCAGCCAAGAGTGGGGGGTTAAAGCCAAAAACATTCAGTACTTC
CASSQEWGVKAKNIQYF
>TRBJ2-7|TRBV11-2|NA|NA
TGTGCCAGCAGCCCCAGGGGACTCTACGAGCAGTACTTC
CASSPRGLYEQYF
>TRBJ2-7|TRBV7-8|NA|NA
TGTGCCAGCAGCTCCTTAGAGTGGGAGCAGTACTTC
CASSSLEWEQYF
>TRBJ1-2|TRBV4-3|few|NA
TGCGCCAGCAGCCATACAGGAGTTAGCTATGGCTACACCTTC
CASSHTGVSYGYTF
>TRBJ2-4|TRBV10-3|NA|TRBD1
TGTGCCATCAGCGCGACAGGGGGGGAAAACATTCAGTGCTTC
CAISATGGENIQCF
>TRBJ2-5|TRBV29-1|NA|NA
TGCAGCGTTGTGGACGGCTACCAAGAGACCCAGTACTTC
CSVVDGYQETQYF
>TRBJ2-7|TRBV29-1|few|NA
TGCAGCGTCGCCCACCCGGGCGAGCAGTACTTC
CSVAHPGEQYF
>TRBJ2-3|TRBV7-9|NA|NA
TGTGCCAGCAGCTTAGGCCGTTGGGATACGCAGTATTTT
CASSLGRWDTQYF
>TRBJ2-1|TRBV28|NA|TRBD1
TGTGCCAGCAGCCCCACAGGGGGCTTAGCCTACAATGAGCAGTTCTTC
CASSPTGGLAYNEQFF
>TRBJ2-3|TRBV6-1|once|TRBD2
TGTGCCAGCAGTCCGGGGGGAAGGAGGAGCACAGATACGCAGTATTTT
CASSPGGRRSTDTQYF
>TRBJ2-7|TRBV7-9|NA|TRBD2
TGTGCCAGCAGCGATAGCGGGAGGCCAACCTACGAGCAGTACTTC
CASSDSGRPTYEQYF
>TRBJ2-5|TRBV29-1|few|TRBD1
TGCAGCGTAGGGACAGGGTTCCAAGAGACCCAGTACTTC
CSVGTGFQETQYF
>TRBJ2-7|TRBV27|few|TRBD1
TGTGCCAGCGGTCGGCGGGGACAGGGGGCACACGAGCAGTACTTC
CASGRRGQGAHEQYF
>TRBJ2-7|TRBV3-1|few|NA
TGTGCCAGCAGCCAAGACTGGACAGCTACCTACGAGCAGTACTTC
CASSQDWTATYEQYF
>TRBJ2-2|TRBV5-1|many|TRBD2
TGCGCCAGCAGCTTCACTAGCGGCACCGGGGAGCTGTTTTTT
CASSFTSGTGELFF
>TRBJ2-1|TRBV28|NA|TRBD1
TGTGCCACCGAGACGGGACAGGGTGTATACAATGAGCAGTTCTTC
CATETGQGVYNEQFF
>TRBJ2-5|TRBV4-1|NA|TRBD1
TGCGCCAGCAGCCAAACAGGGGCGATGGAGACCCAGTACTTC
CASSQTGAMETQYF
>TRBJ1-5|TRBV6-1|few|NA
TGTGCCAGCAGTGAAATGGCACATAGCAATCAGCCCCAGCATTTT
CASSEMAHSNQPQHF
>TRBJ1-5|TRBV28|few|NA
TGTGCCAGCAGTTTAGCCCAGGGGCTGGGAAATCAGCCCCAGCATTTT
CASSLAQGLGNQPQHF
>TRBJ2-1|TRBV20-1|NA|TRBD2
TGCAGTGCCCTAGCGGAAAATGAGCAGTTCTTC
CSALAENEQFF
>TRBJ2-5|TRBV10-3|NA|TRBD2
TGTGCCATCAGTATTGGGACTAGCGGTACCCAAGAGACCCAGTACTTC
CAISIGTSGTQETQYF
>TRBJ1-2|TRBV6-5|once|NA
TGTGCCAGCAGTTACTCAGCAGGAAAGTATGGCTACGCCTTC
CASSYSAGKYGYAF
>TRBJ2-3|TRBV12-3/TRBV12-4|few|NA
TGTGCCAGCAGTTTTGGGGTACAGGGCGTAGATACGCAGTATTTT
CASSFGVQGVDTQYF
>TRBJ2-1|TRBV5-6|NA|NA
TGTGCCAGCAGCTTGGAGCAAAAGGGGTACAATGAGCAGTTCTTC
CASSLEQKGYNEQFF
>TRBJ2-6|TRBV12-3/TRBV12-4|NA|TRBD1
TGTGCCAGCAGTTTAAACAGGGGAACCCCTGGGGCCAACGTCCTGACTTTC
CASSLNRGTPGANVLTF
>TRBJ2-7|TRBV7-2|NA|NA
TGTGCCAGCAGCTTAGAGTCGGCAGTAGCGGACGAGCAGTACTTC
CASSLESAVADEQYF
>TRBJ2-7|TRBV7-2|NA|NA
TGTGCCAGCAGCCGAGGACCGGGACCCTACGAGCAGTACTTC
CASSRGPGPYEQYF